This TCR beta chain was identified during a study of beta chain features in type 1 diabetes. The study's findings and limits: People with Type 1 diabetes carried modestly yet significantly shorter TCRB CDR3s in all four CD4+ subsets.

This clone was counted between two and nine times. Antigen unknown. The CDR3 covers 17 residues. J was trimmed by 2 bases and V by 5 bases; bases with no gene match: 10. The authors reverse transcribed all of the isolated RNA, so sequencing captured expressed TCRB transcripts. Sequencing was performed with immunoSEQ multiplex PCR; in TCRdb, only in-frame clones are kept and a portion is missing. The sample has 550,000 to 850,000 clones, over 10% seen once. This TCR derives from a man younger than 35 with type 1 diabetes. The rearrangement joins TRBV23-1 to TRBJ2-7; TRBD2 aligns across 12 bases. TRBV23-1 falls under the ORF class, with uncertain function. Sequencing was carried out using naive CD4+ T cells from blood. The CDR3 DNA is TGCGCCAGCAGTGGTTCACTAGCGGGGGGTGCGGCCTACGAGCAGTACTTC. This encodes CASSGSLAGGAAYEQYF.